This T cell receptor (beta chain) was found in a study of CD8 T cells in ankylosing spondylitis. Points from the study as a whole: Reactive arthritis synovial fluid and blood were previously reported to contain some motif variants. For ankylosing spondylitis blood, a TCR beta motif of several highly homologous variants appeared characteristic.

With 10 bases clipped from V and 4 bases from J, the junction kept 12 bases outside the gene matches. CDR1 MNHNS and CDR2 SASEGT come from the germline V gene. This CDR3 spans 16 amino acids. Remarks on this clonotype: Its antigen is not identified.

TCRdb independently ran MiXCR on the 5' RACE reads; one entry per CDR3 protein. The profile shows about 140,000 distinct CDR3 sequences, roughly 8.4% of them singletons. This chain connects TRBV6-1 to TRBJ2-1; 11 nucleotides align to TRBD2. Sequencing input: synovial fluid, either unsorted or a sorted T cell fraction (not recorded which). This clonotype originated in a male donor with ankylosing spondylitis. The CDR3 spells CAIKVGSGRAYNEQFF. CDR3 nucleotide sequence: TGTGCCATCAAAGTGGGTAGCGGGAGGGCTTACAATGAGCAGTTCTTC.